Shown below are 25 T cell receptor beta chains from a single sample sequenced in a study of blood T cells in healthy people across ages. A sample-barcoded 5' primer and a J-beta primer mix were used in a second PCR of roughly 6 to 11 cycles. TCRdb passed the 5' RACE reads through MiXCR, listing each CDR3 protein once. The table records about 1.6 million distinct CDR3 sequences, roughly a third of them present only once. Sample: blood. These TCRs come from a woman aged 25-40 years in good health.

J is TRBJ2-1 and V is TRBV19; no clear D. CDR1 is LNHDA, CDR2 SQIVND, per germline (reference sequence). This CDR3 is 16 amino acids long. V lost 4 bases to trimming and J lost 0 bases, with 13 bases between them. CDR3: CASSSTFTSSYNEQFF. The CDR3 coding sequence is TGTGCCAGTAGTAGCACTTTTACAAGCTCCTACAATGAGCAGTTCTTC. The full variable domain, completed using reference TRBV19 and TRBJ2-1, is DGGITQSPKYLFRKEGQNVTLSCEQNLNHDAMYWYRQDPGQGLRLIYYSQIVNDFQKGDIAEGYSVSREKKESFPLTVTSAQKNPTAFYLCASSSTFTSSYNEQFFGPGTRLTVL.

This clonotype was observed many times. The chain carries TRBV6-2 or TRBV6-3 and TRBJ2-7, with D perhaps TRBD1 (7 bases). The V and J ends lost 0 bases and 2 bases respectively, with 11 bases between them. Looked up from germline, CDR1 is MNHEY and CDR2 is SVGEGT. This CDR3 spans 15 amino acids. The CDR3 region has the DNA TGTGCCAGCAGTTACTCGCCAGGGGGGACCTACGAGCAGTACTTC. It is translated as CASSYSPGGTYEQYF.

Note on this clonotype: Germline and junction disagree at one end, which may indicate a read error. The chain joins TRBV11-2 to TRBJ2-1; 7 bases match TRBD2. CDR1 is SGHAT, CDR2 FQNNGV, per germline. The CDR3 sequence is 15 residues long. CDR3 sequence reads: CASSSKVAGPNEQFF. CDR3 DNA: TGTGCTAGCAGTTCCAAGGTAGCGGGCCCCAATGAGCAGTTCTTC.

This clonotype has just a few counts. The chain links TRBV20-1 to TRBJ2-1; TRBD2 agrees at 14 bases. This CDR3 comprises 19 residues. V was pared by 3 bases and J by 0 bases, with 10 bases of the junction left unmatched. Germline CDR1 is DFQATT and CDR2 is SNEGSKA (reference sequence). The CDR3 bases are TGCAGTGCTAGGGACCGACTAGCGGGGGGGAGGAGCTCCTACAATGAGCAGTTCTTC. It yields the protein CSARDRLAGGRSSYNEQFF.

Note on this clonotype: Compared with germline, one end of the junction differs, possibly owing to a read error. The J gene is TRBJ2-1, the V gene TRBV7-6; 13 positions match TRBD2. The CDR3 runs to 16 residues. Germline CDR1 reads SGHVS; CDR2 reads FNYEAQ. CDR3 sequence: CASTLLAGGPYNGQFF. The CDR3 DNA reads as TGTGCCAGCACCTTACTAGCGGGAGGGCCCTACAATGGGCAGTTCTTC.

The chain carries TRBV19 and TRBJ2-7; tentatively, D is TRBD1 or TRBD2 (5 bases each). CDR1 and CDR2 from the germline V gene are LNHDA and SQIVND (reference sequence). Trimming stripped 6 bases from V and 2 bases from J, with 14 bases between. The CDR3 runs 14 residues. This CDR3 is CASSARQRPYEQYF. The CDR3 bases are TGTGCCAGTAGCGCCCGACAGCGGCCCTACGAGCAGTACTTC. The full variable domain, in which reference TRBV19 and TRBJ2-7 provide the parts outside the CDR3, is DGGITQSPKYLFRKEGQNVTLSCEQNLNHDAMYWYRQDPGQGLRLIYYSQIVNDFQKGDIAEGYSVSREKKESFPLTVTSAQKNPTAFYLCASSARQRPYEQYFGPGTRLTVT.

The rearrangement joins TRBV9 to TRBJ2-7, with D perhaps matching TRBD2 (7 bases). The CDR3 covers 16 residues. CDR1 is SGDLS and CDR2 is YYNGEE in the germline V gene. The V end lost 2 bases, the J end lost 2 bases, and 17 bases lay between the germline ends. CDR3: CASSVGPGGETYEQYF. The CDR3 nucleotides read TGTGCCAGCAGCGTCGGTCCGGGGGGCGAAACCTACGAGCAGTACTTC.

The chain joins TRBV3-1 to TRBJ2-5; 7 nucleotides match TRBD2. The last part of the DNA fits TRBJ2-7 better; the J call may be wrong. The germline V gene has CDR1 LGHDT and CDR2 YNNKEL (reference sequence). The CDR3 loop spans 15 amino acids. This CDR3 reads CASSQEFAGAPEQYF. The CDR3 DNA is TGTGCCAGCAGCCAAGAATTCGCGGGAGCCCCCGAGCAGTACTTC.

The chain recombines TRBV20-1 with TRBJ2-4; D may be TRBD1 (5 bases). The J call may be in error: the DNA end matches TRBJ2-7 better. The germline V gene encodes CDR1 DFQATT and CDR2 SNEGSKA (reference sequence). The CDR3 extends over 14 amino acids. CDR3 residues: CSARTPTDPYEQYF. CDR3 in DNA: TGCAGTGCTAGAACTCCGACAGACCCCTACGAGCAGTACTTC.

The genes are TRBV29-1 and TRBJ1-2; D is uncertain. V shed 0 bases and J shed 2 bases, with 4 bases lying between them. Germline V gene lookup returns CDR1 SQVTM and CDR2 ANQGSEA. The CDR3 is 12 amino acids. In DNA, the CDR3 is TGCAGCGTTGAAGACGGGAACTATGGCTACACCTTC. It encodes CSVEDGNYGYTF.

The chain couples TRBV20-1 to TRBJ2-3; 9 nucleotides agree with TRBD2. The germline gives CDR1 DFQATT, CDR2 SNEGSKA (reference sequence). J lost 3 bases, V lost 6 bases, and 7 bases had no gene match. The CDR3 loop spans 14 amino acids. The CDR3 DNA reads as TGCAGTGCCCCTAGGAGCGGGAGGACAGATACGCAGTATTTT. The encoded protein is CSAPRSGRTDTQYF.

This clonotype was picked up a small number of times. The gene calls are TRBV5-1 and TRBJ2-2; a weak D match, TRBD2 (6 bases). CDR3 length: 14 residues. V was pared by 7 bases and J by 2 bases, with 12 bases between. Per germline, CDR1 SGHRS and CDR2 YFSETQ. In nucleotides, the CDR3 is TGCGCCAGCGGGGTAGCGGCCAACACCGGGGAGCTGTTTTTT. Translation gives CASGVAANTGELFF.

There are a few counts of this clonotype. The genes are TRBV20-1 and TRBJ2-3; TRBD2 matches 14 bases. V was pared by 5 bases and J by 5 bases, with 3 bases of the junction left unmatched. The CDR3 contains 14 residues. Per the germline V gene, CDR1 is DFQATT and CDR2 is SNEGSKA (reference sequence). This CDR3 is CSALGTSGRDTQYF. As DNA, the CDR3 is TGCAGTGCTCTTGGGACTAGCGGGAGAGATACGCAGTATTTT.

This clonotype has ten or more counts. V is TRBV18 and J is TRBJ2-5; 7 bases align to TRBD2. Germline CDR1 reads KGHSH; CDR2 reads LQKENI. J gave up 1 base and V 3 bases, and 5 bases lay outside the gene matches. The CDR3 runs to 15 residues. In DNA form, the CDR3 reads TGTGCCAGCTCACCTCGTACGGGGGGCCAAGAGACCCAGTACTTC. This sequence encodes CASSPRTGGQETQYF. Complete variable domain (other parts from reference TRBV18 and TRBJ2-5): NAGVMQNPRHLVRRRGQEARLRCSPMKGHSHVYWYRQLPEEGLKFMVYLQKENIIDESGMPKERFSAEFPKEGPSILRIQQVVRGDSAAYFCASSPRTGGQETQYFGPGTRLLVL.

J is TRBJ2-2 and V is TRBV10-3; 8 positions agree with TRBD1. J gave up 5 bases and V 5 bases, and 7 bases lay outside the gene matches. CDR1 ENHRY and CDR2 SYGVKD come from the germline V gene. This CDR3 is 15 amino acids long. The CDR3 region is CAISTDREWTGELFF. CDR3 in DNA: TGTGCCATCAGTACGGACAGGGAGTGGACCGGGGAGCTGTTTTTT.

The chain joins TRBV27 to TRBJ1-1, with a tentative D call TRBD1 (6 bases). Trimming shortened V by 9 bases and J by 3 bases, and 8 bases separated the two germline ends. There are 11 residues in the CDR3. Per germline, CDR1 MNHEY and CDR2 SMNVEV (reference sequence). The CDR3 DNA reads as TGTGCCAGTACAGGGTACACTGAAGCTTTCTTT. Protein product: CASTGYTEAFF.

The J gene is TRBJ1-2, the V gene TRBV30, with TRBD1 matching 9 bases. Germline lookup yields CDR1 GTSNPN and CDR2 SVGIG (reference sequence). The length of the CDR3 is 15 residues. V shed 4 bases and J 8 bases; nucleotides not matched to a gene: 14. Here the CDR3 reads CAWTDGQGSHGGYTF. The CDR3 region has the DNA TGTGCCTGGACCGACGGACAGGGGTCCCACGGCGGCTACACCTTC.

About this clonotype: At one end the junction does not follow the germline gene, possibly because of a read error. The chain links TRBV5-1 to TRBJ2-3, with 9 positions matching TRBD1. Germline assignment: CDR1 SGHRS and CDR2 YFSETQ. The CDR3 consists of 15 residues. The CDR3 spells CAGSLRQGGTDTQYF. The CDR3 DNA reads TGCGCCGGCAGCTTGCGACAGGGGGGCACAGATACGCAGTATTTT.

The V call is TRBV29-1, the J call TRBJ2-5; no firm D call. CDR3 length: 12 residues. V was pared by 1 base and J by 11 bases, with 14 bases between. Germline-derived CDR1 and CDR2 are SQVTM and ANQGSEA. The CDR3 nucleotides read TGCAGCGTTGAAGGGAGCCTCCATGAGCAGTACTTC. It yields the protein CSVEGSLHEQYF.

The rearrangement links TRBV5-5 to TRBJ1-4, with no clear D. There are 15 residues in the CDR3. From germline, CDR1 is SGHKS and CDR2 YYEKEE (reference sequence). V was clipped by 3 bases and J by 4 bases, with 13 bases between them. CDR3 protein: CASSSVGRLNEKLFF. The CDR3 bases are TGTGCCAGCAGCTCGGTCGGACGGCTTAATGAAAAACTGTTTTTT.

With respect to this clonotype: Sequence at one end of the junction differs from germline and may be a read error. This chain connects TRBV24-1 to TRBJ2-1, with 12 bases aligning to TRBD2. CDR3 size: 13 residues. Germline V gives CDR1 KGHDR, CDR2 SFDVKD. The DNA of the CDR3 is TGTGTCACCAGACTAGCGGGAGACAATGAGCAGTTCTTC. It is translated as CVTRLAGDNEQFF.

This clonotype came up a few times. This rearrangement joins TRBV5-1 to TRBJ2-3, with D tentatively TRBD1 or TRBD2 (6 bases each). The CDR3 has 16 residues. Germline CDR1 and CDR2: SGHRS and YFSETQ. The V gene lost 4 bases and the J gene lost 3 bases, with 18 bases spanning the gap. The CDR3 is CASSPLEGVGTDTQYF. As DNA, the CDR3 is TGCGCCAGCAGCCCCCTGGAGGGGGTCGGGACAGATACGCAGTATTTT.

This sequence joins TRBV21-1 and TRBJ2-6. TRBV21-1 has pseudogene status. The CDR3 runs 19 residues. The CDR3 here is CARSTQVGTSITGANVLTF. In DNA, the CDR3 is TGTGCCAGAAGCACGCAGGTCGGCACTTCAATAACTGGGGCCAACGTCCTGACTTTC.

The chain joins TRBV4-1 to TRBJ2-7, with 8 positions matching TRBD1. Germline V gene lookup returns CDR1 MGHRA and CDR2 YSYEKL. This CDR3 spans 16 amino acids. The junction had 7 bases not matched to a gene; V was cut back by 1 base and J by 2 bases. The CDR3 loop reads CASSQVQTGAPYEQYF. The CDR3 bases are TGCGCCAGCAGCCAAGTTCAGACAGGGGCCCCCTACGAGCAGTACTTC.

The chain couples TRBV12-3 or TRBV12-4 to TRBJ2-7, with 11 bases fitting TRBD2. The CDR3 is 18 residues long. J was trimmed by 0 bases and V by 6 bases; bases with no gene match: 13. Written as DNA, the CDR3 is TGTGCCAGCAGCCCCCCTAGCGGGGGGCCCCTACCCTCCTACGAGCAGTACTTC. Amino acid sequence: CASSPPSGGPLPSYEQYF.